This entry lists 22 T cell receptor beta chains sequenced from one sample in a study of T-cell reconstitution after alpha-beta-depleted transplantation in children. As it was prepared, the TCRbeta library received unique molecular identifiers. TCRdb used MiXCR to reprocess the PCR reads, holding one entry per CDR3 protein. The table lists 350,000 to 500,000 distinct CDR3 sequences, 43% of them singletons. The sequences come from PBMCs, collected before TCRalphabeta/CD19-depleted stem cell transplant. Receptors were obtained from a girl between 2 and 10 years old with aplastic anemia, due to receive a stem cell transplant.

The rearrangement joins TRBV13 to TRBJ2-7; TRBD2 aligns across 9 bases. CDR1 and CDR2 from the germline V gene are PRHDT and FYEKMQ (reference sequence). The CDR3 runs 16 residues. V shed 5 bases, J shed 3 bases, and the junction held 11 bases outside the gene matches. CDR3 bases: TGTGCCAGCAGCCCCGGGACTAGCTCTTTACTCTACGAGCAGTACTTC. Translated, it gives CASSPGTSSLLYEQYF. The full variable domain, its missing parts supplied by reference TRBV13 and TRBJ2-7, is AAGVIQSPRHLIKEKRETATLKCYPIPRHDTVYWYQQGPGQDPQFLISFYEKMQSDKGSIPDRFSAQQFSDYHSELNMSSLELGDSALYFCASSPGTSSLLYEQYFGPGTRLTVT.

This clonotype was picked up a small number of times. The CDR3 is CASRETGPEAFF. The CDR3 DNA reads as TGTGCCAGCAGAGAGACAGGGCCTGAAGCTTTCTTT. The J gene is TRBJ1-1, the V gene TRBV12-3 or TRBV12-4; 7 bases fit TRBD1. V was clipped by 6 bases and J by 6 bases; unmatched bases: 4. The CDR3 sequence is 12 residues long.

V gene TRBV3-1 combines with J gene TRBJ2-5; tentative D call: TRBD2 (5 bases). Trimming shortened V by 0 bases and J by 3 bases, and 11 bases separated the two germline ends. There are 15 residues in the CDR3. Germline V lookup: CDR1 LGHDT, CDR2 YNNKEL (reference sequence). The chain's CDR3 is CASSQERLLKETQYF. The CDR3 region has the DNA TGTGCCAGCAGCCAAGAGCGACTACTCAAAGAGACCCAGTACTTC.

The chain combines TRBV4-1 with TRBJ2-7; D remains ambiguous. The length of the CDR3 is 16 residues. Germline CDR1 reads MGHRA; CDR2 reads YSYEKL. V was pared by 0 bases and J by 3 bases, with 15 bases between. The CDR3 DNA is TGCGCCAGCAGCCAAGAACCGTCTCTGAGCCGCTACGAGCAGTACTTC. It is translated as CASSQEPSLSRYEQYF.

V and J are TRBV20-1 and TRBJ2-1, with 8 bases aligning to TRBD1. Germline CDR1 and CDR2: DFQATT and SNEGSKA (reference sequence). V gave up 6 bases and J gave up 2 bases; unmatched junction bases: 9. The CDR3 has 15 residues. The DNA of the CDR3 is TGCAGTGCGTCGACAGGGGCTTCTGCCTACAATGAGCAGTTCTTC. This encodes CSASTGASAYNEQFF.

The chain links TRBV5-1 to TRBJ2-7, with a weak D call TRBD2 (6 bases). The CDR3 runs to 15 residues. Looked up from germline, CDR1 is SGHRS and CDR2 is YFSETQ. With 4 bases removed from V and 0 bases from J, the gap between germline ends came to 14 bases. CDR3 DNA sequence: TGCGCCAGCAGCCCTGGGAGGTCCTTCTCCTACGAGCAGTACTTC. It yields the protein CASSPGRSFSYEQYF. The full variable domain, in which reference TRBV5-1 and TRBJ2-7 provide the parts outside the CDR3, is KAGVTQTPRYLIKTRGQQVTLSCSPISGHRSVSWYQQTPGQGLQFLFEYFSETQRNKGNFPGRFSGRQFSNSRSEMNVSTLELGDSALYLCASSPGRSFSYEQYFGPGTRLTVT.

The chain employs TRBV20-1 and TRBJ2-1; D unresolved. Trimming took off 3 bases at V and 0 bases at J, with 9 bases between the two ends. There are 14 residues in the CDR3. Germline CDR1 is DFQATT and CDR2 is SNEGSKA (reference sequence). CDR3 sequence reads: CSASIQTSYNEQFF. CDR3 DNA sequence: TGCAGTGCTAGCATCCAGACCTCCTACAATGAGCAGTTCTTC.

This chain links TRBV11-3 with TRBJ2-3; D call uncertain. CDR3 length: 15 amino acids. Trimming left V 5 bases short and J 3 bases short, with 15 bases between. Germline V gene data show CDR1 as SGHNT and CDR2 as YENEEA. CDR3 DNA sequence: TGTGCCAGCAGCCGGCGCCGAAGCCCGACAGATACGCAGTATTTT. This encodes CASSRRRSPTDTQYF.

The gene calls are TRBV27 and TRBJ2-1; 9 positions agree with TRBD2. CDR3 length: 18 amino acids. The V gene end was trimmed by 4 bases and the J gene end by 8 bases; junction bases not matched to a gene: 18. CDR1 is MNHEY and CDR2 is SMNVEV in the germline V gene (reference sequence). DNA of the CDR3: TGTGCCAGCAGTTCGCATCCTCGGAGACAGCGGGAGGACGATGAGCAGTTCTTC. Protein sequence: CASSSHPRRQREDDEQFF.

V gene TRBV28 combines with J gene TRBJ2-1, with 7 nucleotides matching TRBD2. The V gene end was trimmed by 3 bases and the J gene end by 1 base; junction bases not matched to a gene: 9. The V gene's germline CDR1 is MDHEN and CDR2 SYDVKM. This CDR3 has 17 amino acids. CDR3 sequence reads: CASSFSISGRSYNEQFF. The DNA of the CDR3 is TGTGCCAGCAGTTTCTCAATTAGCGGGCGTTCCTACAATGAGCAGTTCTTC.

The CDR3 coding sequence is TGTGCCAGCAGCTTAAGGTCCGCCCTTTTTAACTATGGCTACACCTTC. As protein: CASSLRSALFNYGYTF. The genes are TRBV13 and TRBJ1-2; D not certain. V lost 2 bases and J 1 base, leaving 14 bases between the germline ends. This CDR3 region has 16 residues. CDR1 and CDR2 (germline): PRHDT, FYEKMQ (reference sequence).

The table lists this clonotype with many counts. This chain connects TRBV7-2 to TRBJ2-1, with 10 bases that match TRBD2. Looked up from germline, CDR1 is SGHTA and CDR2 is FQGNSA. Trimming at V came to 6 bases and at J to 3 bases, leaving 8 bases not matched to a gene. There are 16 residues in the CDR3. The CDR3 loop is CASSYEGLAIYNEQFF. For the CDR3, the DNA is TGTGCCAGCAGTTACGAGGGACTAGCGATCTACAATGAGCAGTTCTTC.

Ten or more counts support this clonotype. The chain's CDR3 is CASSVSGGRAPDTQYF. The CDR3 bases are TGTGCCAGCAGCGTAAGCGGGGGGCGCGCCCCAGATACGCAGTATTTT. The V gene is TRBV9, the J gene TRBJ2-3; 9 nucleotides agree with TRBD2. CDR1 SGDLS and CDR2 YYNGEE come from the germline V gene. The CDR3 runs to 16 residues. The J segment lost 4 bases and the V segment lost 1 base, leaving 7 bases of the junction unmatched.

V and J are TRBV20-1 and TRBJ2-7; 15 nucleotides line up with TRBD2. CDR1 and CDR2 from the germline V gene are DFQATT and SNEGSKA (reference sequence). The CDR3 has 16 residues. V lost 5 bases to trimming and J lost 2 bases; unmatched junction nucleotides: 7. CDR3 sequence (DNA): TGCAGTGCTTCCGGGACTAGCGGGAGGTCCACCTACGAGCAGTACTTC. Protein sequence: CSASGTSGRSTYEQYF.

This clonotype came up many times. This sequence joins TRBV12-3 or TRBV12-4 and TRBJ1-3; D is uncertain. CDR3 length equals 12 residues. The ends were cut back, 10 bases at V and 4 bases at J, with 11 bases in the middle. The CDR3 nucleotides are TGTGCCACCGATCGCCTCGGAAACACCATATATTTT. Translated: CATDRLGNTIYF.

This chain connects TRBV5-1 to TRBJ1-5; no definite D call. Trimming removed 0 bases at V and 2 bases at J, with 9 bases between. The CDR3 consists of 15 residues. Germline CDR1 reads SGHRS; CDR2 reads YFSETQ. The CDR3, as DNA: TGCGCCAGCAGCTTGGTAGGGTATGGCAATCAGCCCCAGCATTTT. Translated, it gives CASSLVGYGNQPQHF.

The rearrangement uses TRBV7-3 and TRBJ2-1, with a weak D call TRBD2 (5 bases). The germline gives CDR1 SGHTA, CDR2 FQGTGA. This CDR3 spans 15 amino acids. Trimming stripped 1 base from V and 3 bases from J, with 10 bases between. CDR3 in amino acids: CASSLIGLHYNEQFF. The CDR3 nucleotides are TGTGCCAGCAGCTTAATTGGACTGCACTACAATGAGCAGTTCTTC.

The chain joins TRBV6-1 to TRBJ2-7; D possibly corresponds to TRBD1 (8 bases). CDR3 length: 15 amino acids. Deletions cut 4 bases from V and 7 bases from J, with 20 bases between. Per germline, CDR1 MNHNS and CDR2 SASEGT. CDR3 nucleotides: TGTGCCAGCAGTGGAACAGGGGGAGGGTCCCAAGAGCAGTACTTC. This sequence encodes CASSGTGGGSQEQYF.

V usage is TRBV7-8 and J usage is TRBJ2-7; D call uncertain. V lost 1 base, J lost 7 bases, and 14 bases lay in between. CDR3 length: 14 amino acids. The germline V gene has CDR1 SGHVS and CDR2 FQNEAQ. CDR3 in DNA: TGTGCCAGCAGCTTAGACCCTGCGGTAGGGGAGCAGTACTTC. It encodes CASSLDPAVGEQYF.

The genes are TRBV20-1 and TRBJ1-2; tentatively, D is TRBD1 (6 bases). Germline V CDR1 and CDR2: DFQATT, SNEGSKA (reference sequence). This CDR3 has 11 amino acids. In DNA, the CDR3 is TGCGTCCTCTGGGGGCACTATGGCTACACCTTC. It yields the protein CVLWGHYGYTF.

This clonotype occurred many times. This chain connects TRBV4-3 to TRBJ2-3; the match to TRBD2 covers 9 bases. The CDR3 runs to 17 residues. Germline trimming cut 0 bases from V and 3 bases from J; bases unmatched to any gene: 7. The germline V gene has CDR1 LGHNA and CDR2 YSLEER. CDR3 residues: CASSQDALAGRTDTQYF. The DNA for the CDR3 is TGCGCCAGCAGCCAAGATGCCCTAGCGGGAAGGACAGATACGCAGTATTTT.

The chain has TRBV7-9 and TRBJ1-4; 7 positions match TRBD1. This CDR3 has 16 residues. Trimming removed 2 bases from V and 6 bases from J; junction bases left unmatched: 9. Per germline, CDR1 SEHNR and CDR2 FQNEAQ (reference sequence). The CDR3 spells CASSLTGADGYEKLFF. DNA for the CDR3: TGTGCCAGCAGCTTAACAGGGGCCGACGGGTATGAAAAACTGTTTTTT.